This T cell receptor beta chain was recovered during a study of T cell clonality in common variable immunodeficiency. Study-wide findings and caveats: CVID subjects had higher TCRbeta clonality than healthy controls, most marked in about a third. Reportedly, TCR beta sequences from common variable immunodeficiency showed fewer deletions and N-nucleotide insertions. Repertoire-complication correlations in CVID were limited by patient heterogeneity.

This CDR3 has 14 residues. Trimming cost V 0 bases and J 10 bases, with 15 bases left between them. Germline-derived CDR1 and CDR2 are GTSNPN and SVGIG (reference sequence). The CVID group had some 15 females and fewer than 35 males, mean age roughly 40. Most patients and controls had Caucasian heritage. TCRdb's table, derived via immunoSEQ multiplex PCR, lists solely in-frame clones and lacks some. This repertoire holds some 26,000 clones, and none appear only once. To note about this clone: Its cognate antigen is unknown. Sequencing ends 3 residues short of the CDR3 end; the germline J gene provides the rest.

Sequenced sample: peripheral blood mononuclear cells. The chain has TRBV30 and TRBJ1-4; TRBD1 is a possible D gene (5 bases). The clonotype comes from a human donor with common variable immunodeficiency. The CDR3 bases that were read are TGTGCCTGGAGTGTACCTGCGACAGCGGGAAAA. The encoded protein is CAWSVPATAGK. From start to end, the CDR3 is CAWSVPATAGKLFF. The whole variable domain, filled in from reference TRBV30 and TRBJ1-4, reads SQTIHQWPATLVQPVGSPLSLECTVEGTSNPNLYWYRQAAGRGLQLLFYSVGIGQISSEVPQNLSASRPQDRQFILSSKKLLLSDSGFYLCAWSVPATAGKLFFGSGTQLSVL.